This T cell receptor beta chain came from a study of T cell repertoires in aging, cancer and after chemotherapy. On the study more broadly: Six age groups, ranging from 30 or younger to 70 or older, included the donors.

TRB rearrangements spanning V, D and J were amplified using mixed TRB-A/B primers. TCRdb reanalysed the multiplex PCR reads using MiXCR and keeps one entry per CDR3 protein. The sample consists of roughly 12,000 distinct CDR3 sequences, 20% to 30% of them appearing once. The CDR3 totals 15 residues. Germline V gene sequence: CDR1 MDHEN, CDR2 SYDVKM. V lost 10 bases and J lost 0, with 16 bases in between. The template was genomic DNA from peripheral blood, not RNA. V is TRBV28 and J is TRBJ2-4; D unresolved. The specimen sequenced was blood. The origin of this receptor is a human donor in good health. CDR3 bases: TGTGCCACCCTGAGGCGGAACCTAGCCAAAAACATTCAGTACTTC. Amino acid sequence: CATLRRNLAKNIQYF.